A selection of T cell receptor beta chains follows, all from one sample in a study of CD8 T cells in ankylosing spondylitis. TCRdb redid the calling of the 5' RACE reads with MiXCR, one entry per CDR3 protein. The sample shows more than 600,000 distinct CDR3 sequences, 15% to 20% of them seen only once. Sequenced input: blood, either unsorted or a sorted T cell fraction (not recorded which). The origin of the receptors is a male donor with ankylosing spondylitis. CDR3s include the opening cysteine and the closing phenylalanine or tryptophan. The order of the fields is clone size, V gene, D gene, CDR3 length, J gene, CDR3 DNA, CDR3 protein. D genes are given only for firm matches. The size field is filled for only some rows; it gives once, few, many or a size class.

abundance: -; v_gene: TRBV12-3/TRBV12-4; d_gene: -; len: 17; j_gene: TRBJ2-2; CDR3nt: TGTGCCATCAGTTCACAATCCGGGACGATGAACACCGGGGAGCTGTTTTTT; CDR3aa: CAISSQSGTMNTGELFF
abundance: few; v_gene: TRBV2; d_gene: TRBD2; len: 15; j_gene: TRBJ2-1; CDR3nt: TGTGCCAGCCTGCAGGGACTAGCGGCCTACAATGAGCAGTTCTTC; CDR3aa: CASLQGLAAYNEQFF
abundance: few; v_gene: TRBV14; d_gene: -; len: 14; j_gene: TRBJ2-5; CDR3nt: TGTGCCAGCAGCCGAGGACTCCTCCAAGAGACCCAGTACTTC; CDR3aa: CASSRGLLQETQYF
abundance: -; v_gene: TRBV12-3/TRBV12-4; d_gene: TRBD2; len: 15; j_gene: TRBJ2-2; CDR3nt: TGTGCCAGCAGTTTCTCCGGGGGGGACACCGGGGAGCTGTTTTTT; CDR3aa: CASSFSGGDTGELFF
abundance: -; v_gene: TRBV30; d_gene: TRBD1; len: 13; j_gene: TRBJ1-2; CDR3nt: TGTGCCTGGAGGGCCAGGGGGAACTATGGCTACACCTTC; CDR3aa: CAWRARGNYGYTF
abundance: few; v_gene: TRBV5-1; d_gene: TRBD1; len: 14; j_gene: TRBJ2-7; CDR3nt: TGCGCCAGCACGGGGACAGACGGAGTTGGGGAGCAGTACTTC; CDR3aa: CASTGTDGVGEQYF
abundance: few; v_gene: TRBV27; d_gene: -; len: 14; j_gene: TRBJ2-7; CDR3nt: TGTGCCAGCAGTTTAGATCACAGGGTATACGAGCAGTACTTC; CDR3aa: CASSLDHRVYEQYF
abundance: many; v_gene: TRBV12-3/TRBV12-4; d_gene: TRBD1; len: 16; j_gene: TRBJ2-5; CDR3nt: TGTGCCAGCAGTGAACTCGTACAGGGGAGTGGGGAGACCCAGTACTTC; CDR3aa: CASSELVQGSGETQYF
abundance: -; v_gene: TRBV7-9; d_gene: -; len: 14; j_gene: TRBJ1-2; CDR3nt: TGTGCCAGCAGCTTACGGGACGGGAACTATGGCTACACCTTC; CDR3aa: CASSLRDGNYGYTF
abundance: few; v_gene: TRBV4-1; d_gene: -; len: 15; j_gene: TRBJ2-3; CDR3nt: TGCGCCAGCAGCCAAGTGACTCCTCAGCAGGATACGCAGTATTTT; CDR3aa: CASSQVTPQQDTQYF
abundance: -; v_gene: TRBV27; d_gene: -; len: 17; j_gene: TRBJ2-2; CDR3nt: TGTGCCAGCAGCATTATCCTCACTGGAGTACGGACCGGGGAGCTGTTTTTT; CDR3aa: CASSIILTGVRTGELFF
abundance: once; v_gene: TRBV12-3/TRBV12-4; d_gene: TRBD2; len: 15; j_gene: TRBJ2-7; CDR3nt: TGTGCCAGCAGACGGCAGCGGGGGACCTCCTACGAGCAGTACTTC; CDR3aa: CASRRQRGTSYEQYF
abundance: few; v_gene: TRBV12-3/TRBV12-4; d_gene: TRBD2; len: 19; j_gene: TRBJ2-1; CDR3nt: TGTGCCAGCAGTCTTACCCACACTAGCGGGGGGTCCTCCTACAATGAGCAGTTCTTC; CDR3aa: CASSLTHTSGGSSYNEQFF
abundance: once; v_gene: TRBV4-3; d_gene: -; len: 13; j_gene: TRBJ2-7; CDR3nt: TGCGCCAGCAGCCAATCCCCGGGCTACGAGCAGTACTTC; CDR3aa: CASSQSPGYEQYF
abundance: few; v_gene: TRBV12-3/TRBV12-4; d_gene: TRBD1; len: 15; j_gene: TRBJ2-7; CDR3nt: TGTGCCAGCAGCCGACCACAGGGGGCAAGGTACGAGCAGTACTTC; CDR3aa: CASSRPQGARYEQYF
abundance: -; v_gene: TRBV4-1; d_gene: -; len: 18; j_gene: TRBJ1-2; CDR3nt: TGCGCCAGCAGCCAAGATCTTGGTGGCCCAGGGGCTAACTATGGCTACACCTTC; CDR3aa: CASSQDLGGPGANYGYTF
abundance: -; v_gene: TRBV12-3/TRBV12-4; d_gene: -; len: 13; j_gene: TRBJ1-1; CDR3nt: TGTGCCAGCACCCCCGGGGGCGTCACTGAAGCTTTCTTT; CDR3aa: CASTPGGVTEAFF
abundance: few; v_gene: TRBV6-6; d_gene: -; len: 13; j_gene: TRBJ1-1; CDR3nt: TGTGCCAGCTGGGACTGGGAGAACACTGAAGCTTTCTTT; CDR3aa: CASWDWENTEAFF
abundance: -; v_gene: TRBV5-1; d_gene: -; len: 12; j_gene: TRBJ1-2; CDR3nt: TGCGCCAGCAGCTCCCAAAAGGGGGACTACACCTTC; CDR3aa: CASSSQKGDYTF
abundance: -; v_gene: TRBV10-1; d_gene: -; len: 13; j_gene: TRBJ2-7; CDR3nt: TGCGCCAGTCAGGGGACAACCGTCGACGAGCAGTACTTC; CDR3aa: CASQGTTVDEQYF
abundance: few; v_gene: TRBV5-1; d_gene: -; len: 13; j_gene: TRBJ2-7; CDR3nt: TGCGCCAGCAGCTTACGCAACAACTACGAGCAGTACTTC; CDR3aa: CASSLRNNYEQYF
abundance: few; v_gene: TRBV4-3; d_gene: TRBD2; len: 15; j_gene: TRBJ2-3; CDR3nt: TGCGCCAGCAGCCAAGATAGAGCGGGAGTGGATACGCAGTATTTT; CDR3aa: CASSQDRAGVDTQYF
abundance: many; v_gene: TRBV5-6; d_gene: -; len: 11; j_gene: TRBJ2-7; CDR3nt: TGTGCCAGCAGCTTGGTAAACGAGCAGTACTTC; CDR3aa: CASSLVNEQYF
abundance: -; v_gene: TRBV6-1; d_gene: -; len: 16; j_gene: TRBJ2-7; CDR3nt: TGTGCCAGCAGTAGTACCCAGGGAAGGCCACCGTACGAGCAGTACTTC; CDR3aa: CASSSTQGRPPYEQYF
abundance: -; v_gene: TRBV10-3; d_gene: -; len: 14; j_gene: TRBJ2-3; CDR3nt: TGTGCCATCAGTGACAACCTGGAAGGGGATACGCAGTATTTT; CDR3aa: CAISDNLEGDTQYF
abundance: -; v_gene: TRBV6-2/TRBV6-3; d_gene: -; len: 12; j_gene: TRBJ2-6; CDR3nt: TGTGCCAGCAGTTACTCGGGCGGCGTCCTGACTTTC; CDR3aa: CASSYSGGVLTF
abundance: once; v_gene: TRBV12-3/TRBV12-4; d_gene: -; len: 15; j_gene: TRBJ2-7; CDR3nt: TGTGCCAGCAGTTACATGGAGGGAGGAACCTACGAGCAGTACTTC; CDR3aa: CASSYMEGGTYEQYF
abundance: few; v_gene: TRBV25-1; d_gene: -; len: 15; j_gene: TRBJ2-6; CDR3nt: TGTGCCACCTGGGACACCACCTCTGGGGCCAACGTCCTGACTTTC; CDR3aa: CATWDTTSGANVLTF
abundance: few; v_gene: TRBV7-6; d_gene: -; len: 16; j_gene: TRBJ1-5; CDR3nt: TGTGCCAGCAGCTTAGGATCACATGGGGGCAATCAGCCCCAGCATTTT; CDR3aa: CASSLGSHGGNQPQHF
abundance: -; v_gene: TRBV5-1; d_gene: -; len: 15; j_gene: TRBJ2-3; CDR3nt: TGCGCCAGCAGCTTGGGTCGGAGAAGCACAGATACGCAGTATTTT; CDR3aa: CASSLGRRSTDTQYF
abundance: few; v_gene: TRBV19; d_gene: -; len: 13; j_gene: TRBJ1-1; CDR3nt: TGTGCCAGTAGTGACAGCATGAACACTGAAGCTTTCTTT; CDR3aa: CASSDSMNTEAFF
abundance: -; v_gene: TRBV7-8; d_gene: TRBD2; len: 17; j_gene: TRBJ2-3; CDR3nt: TGTGCCAGCAGTCAGACGTCGGTGGGACTATACACAGATACGCAGTATTTT; CDR3aa: CASSQTSVGLYTDTQYF
abundance: -; v_gene: TRBV3-1; d_gene: TRBD1; len: 12; j_gene: TRBJ2-1; CDR3nt: TGTGCCAGCAGCCAAAACAGGGGATTGATTTTCTTC; CDR3aa: CASSQNRGLIFF
abundance: -; v_gene: TRBV7-9; d_gene: -; len: 14; j_gene: TRBJ1-1; CDR3nt: TGTGCCAGCAGCGGTAGAAGACAGGACACTGAAGCTTTCTTT; CDR3aa: CASSGRRQDTEAFF
abundance: few; v_gene: TRBV29-1; d_gene: TRBD1; len: 12; j_gene: TRBJ2-7; CDR3nt: TGCAGCGTGGCCGGACAGGGCTACGAGCAGTACTTC; CDR3aa: CSVAGQGYEQYF
abundance: few; v_gene: TRBV20-1; d_gene: TRBD2; len: 14; j_gene: TRBJ2-1; CDR3nt: TGCAGTGCACCGACGGGACTAGCGAACAATGAGCAGTTCTTC; CDR3aa: CSAPTGLANNEQFF
abundance: -; v_gene: TRBV7-9; d_gene: -; len: 12; j_gene: TRBJ2-1; CDR3nt: TGTGCCAGCAACTTAGGGGTCCATGAGCAGTTCTTC; CDR3aa: CASNLGVHEQFF
abundance: -; v_gene: TRBV11-2; d_gene: -; len: 15; j_gene: TRBJ2-7; CDR3nt: TGTGCCAGCAGCCCCCCTAATATAGGGCCTCACGAGCAGTACTTC; CDR3aa: CASSPPNIGPHEQYF
abundance: -; v_gene: TRBV7-8; d_gene: -; len: 18; j_gene: TRBJ1-2; CDR3nt: TGTGCCAGCAGCTTCGAAGACAGGTCTTTGGGCAAATTCTATGGCTACACCTTC; CDR3aa: CASSFEDRSLGKFYGYTF
abundance: -; v_gene: TRBV9; d_gene: -; len: 14; j_gene: TRBJ1-4; CDR3nt: TGTGCCAGCAGCGTAGGAGGGTCTAATGAAAAACTGTTTTTT; CDR3aa: CASSVGGSNEKLFF
abundance: -; v_gene: TRBV12-3/TRBV12-4; d_gene: -; len: 14; j_gene: TRBJ2-2; CDR3nt: TGTGCCAGCGCAGCCAGGGAGGGGGCCGGGGAGCTGTTTTTT; CDR3aa: CASAAREGAGELFF
abundance: -; v_gene: TRBV11-1; d_gene: TRBD1; len: 18; j_gene: TRBJ2-2; CDR3nt: TGTGCCAGCAGGACCTCCTGGACAGGGGGTTTCCCCCCCGGGGAGCTGTTTTTT; CDR3aa: CASRTSWTGGFPPGELFF
abundance: -; v_gene: TRBV27; d_gene: -; len: 14; j_gene: TRBJ2-7; CDR3nt: TGTGCCAGCAGTTTAACCAGGGGCTCCTACGAGCAGTACTTC; CDR3aa: CASSLTRGSYEQYF
abundance: -; v_gene: TRBV6-5; d_gene: -; len: 16; j_gene: TRBJ1-1; CDR3nt: TGTGCCAGCAGTTCGCGGCAGGGATCTCTGAACACTGAAGCTTTCTTT; CDR3aa: CASSSRQGSLNTEAFF
abundance: -; v_gene: TRBV7-2; d_gene: -; len: 14; j_gene: TRBJ1-1; CDR3nt: TGTGCCAGCAGCTTAGTGCAGGGGTACACTGAAGCTTTCTTT; CDR3aa: CASSLVQGYTEAFF
abundance: -; v_gene: TRBV20-1; d_gene: -; len: 13; j_gene: TRBJ2-5; CDR3nt: TGCAGTGCGGAGCGGGTCGCGGGGCCTCACCAGTACTTC; CDR3aa: CSAERVAGPHQYF
abundance: many; v_gene: TRBV20-1; d_gene: TRBD1; len: 14; j_gene: TRBJ2-1; CDR3nt: TGCAGTGCTTCCGGGACAGGGTTTCACAATGAGCAGTTCTTC; CDR3aa: CSASGTGFHNEQFF
abundance: -; v_gene: TRBV5-1; d_gene: -; len: 15; j_gene: TRBJ2-5; CDR3nt: TGCGCCAGCAGCAGTAACGAGGGTGCAGGACGGACCCAGTACTTC; CDR3aa: CASSSNEGAGRTQYF
abundance: -; v_gene: TRBV6-1; d_gene: -; len: 16; j_gene: TRBJ2-3; CDR3nt: TGTGCCAGCAGTCCAAGGGGGTCCTTAAGCACAGATACGCAGTATTTT; CDR3aa: CASSPRGSLSTDTQYF
abundance: many; v_gene: TRBV29-1; d_gene: TRBD2; len: 14; j_gene: TRBJ2-3; CDR3nt: TGCAGCGTTGTAAGAGCGGGAGGTGGTGATACGCAGTATTTT; CDR3aa: CSVVRAGGGDTQYF
abundance: few; v_gene: TRBV18; d_gene: -; len: 12; j_gene: TRBJ2-5; CDR3nt: TGTGCCAGCTCATCTACCCAAGAGACCCAGTACTTC; CDR3aa: CASSSTQETQYF
abundance: few; v_gene: TRBV25-1; d_gene: -; len: 17; j_gene: TRBJ2-1; CDR3nt: TGTGCCAGCAGTGAAACGAAGGACCGCGGACTGGCCAATGAGCAGTTCTTC; CDR3aa: CASSETKDRGLANEQFF
abundance: -; v_gene: TRBV4-2; d_gene: -; len: 17; j_gene: TRBJ2-5; CDR3nt: TGTGCCAGCAGCCAAGAGTTGGTTGGGGGACCCCAAGAGACCCAGTACTTC; CDR3aa: CASSQELVGGPQETQYF
abundance: many; v_gene: TRBV12-3/TRBV12-4; d_gene: -; len: 13; j_gene: TRBJ1-1; CDR3nt: TGTGCCAGCAGTTTTTCCGGGTTGGCTGAAGCTTTCTTT; CDR3aa: CASSFSGLAEAFF
abundance: few; v_gene: TRBV29-1; d_gene: TRBD2; len: 17; j_gene: TRBJ2-1; CDR3nt: TGCAGCGTGGATGGGGGGATAGAGAGCGGGAGGGCCTATGAGCAGTTCTTC; CDR3aa: CSVDGGIESGRAYEQFF